The 31 T cell receptor beta chains reported below all come from one sample, sequenced in a study of blood T cell repertoires in COVID-19. TCRdb's copy holds only in-frame clones and misses some; the assay was immunoSEQ multiplex PCR. The sample contains roughly 230,000 clones, roughly four fifths of which appear only once. Sample: peripheral blood. The source is a man aged 50-60 years with active or convalescent COVID-19.

This rearrangement joins TRBV7-9 to TRBJ2-1; D unclear. Germline V gives CDR1 SEHNR, CDR2 FQNEAQ (reference sequence). V dropped 2 bases and J dropped 8 bases, with 10 bases sitting between them. CDR3 length: 13 amino acids. The CDR3 DNA is TGTGCCAGCAGCTTAAGTTCATCGGATGAGCAGTTCTTC. Protein product: CASSLSSSDEQFF.

This clone has a count of ten or more. The chain links TRBV4-2 to TRBJ2-3; the D gene is possibly TRBD2 (5 bases). Trimming removed 1 base at V and 5 bases at J, with 13 bases between. Germline CDR1 reads LGHNA; CDR2 reads YNFKEQ. CDR3 length: 15 amino acids. The CDR3: CASSQGGYEGDTQYF. DNA for the CDR3: TGTGCCAGCAGCCAAGGAGGGTATGAGGGAGATACGCAGTATTTT.

The chain has TRBV27 and TRBJ2-3, with D perhaps TRBD1 (6 bases). Trimming took 3 bases from V and 0 from J, leaving 16 bases between them. CDR1 and CDR2 from the germline V gene are MNHEY and SMNVEV (reference sequence). This CDR3 comprises 17 residues. The CDR3 nucleotides read TGTGCCAGCAGTTTCGACCCGAGGGGGAGCAGCACAGATACGCAGTATTTT. It is translated as CASSFDPRGSSTDTQYF.

V usage is TRBV7-2 and J usage is TRBJ1-1; D is unclear. Trimming removed 2 bases from V and 1 base from J, with 5 bases in between. In germline, CDR1 is SGHTA, CDR2 FQGNSA. CDR3 length: 13 residues. CDR3 residues: CASSLKANTEAFF. The DNA of the CDR3 is TGTGCCAGCAGCTTAAAAGCGAACACTGAAGCTTTCTTT. The full variable domain, with the rest looked up from reference TRBV7-2 and TRBJ1-1, is GAGVSQSPSNKVTEKGKDVELRCDPISGHTALYWYRQSLGQGLEFLIYFQGNSAPDKSGLPSDRFSAERTGGSVSTLTIQRTQQEDSAVYLCASSLKANTEAFFGQGTRLTVV.

In its sample, this clone was seen a few times. The rearrangement joins TRBV5-1 to TRBJ2-7; 9 bases are shared with TRBD1. CDR3 length: 13 residues. Trimming removed 4 bases from V and 4 bases from J; junction bases left unmatched: 3. The germline V gene encodes CDR1 SGHRS and CDR2 YFSETQ. CDR3 residues: CASSRGQGYEQYF. CDR3 nucleotide sequence: TGCGCCAGCAGCCGTGGACAGGGGTACGAGCAGTACTTC.

The chain recombines TRBV19 with TRBJ2-7; D is unresolved. The V end lost 5 bases, the J end lost 3 bases, and 20 bases lay between the germline ends. The CDR3 runs 16 residues. Germline assignment: CDR1 LNHDA and CDR2 SQIVND (reference sequence). The CDR3 DNA sequence: TGTGCCAGTAGTCCCCCTCGGTCCCACTCGGGCTACGAGCAGTACTTC. Amino acid sequence: CASSPPRSHSGYEQYF.

Comments on this clone: The sample carries other DNA sequences with the same CDR3. The V gene is TRBV4-1, the J gene TRBJ1-6, with 8 bases aligning to TRBD1. CDR3 length: 15 residues. Germline V lookup: CDR1 MGHRA, CDR2 YSYEKL. The V gene end was trimmed by 3 bases and the J gene end by 10 bases; junction bases not matched to a gene: 8. Written as DNA, the CDR3 is TGCGCCAGCAGCCAGGCCGGACAGGGAGGGTCACCCCTCCACTTT. Its protein is CASSQAGQGGSPLHF.

This clone was counted only a few times. J is TRBJ1-2 and V is TRBV6-1; no clear D gene. V lost 2 bases, J lost 5 bases, and 6 bases lay in between. The germline V gene encodes CDR1 MNHNS and CDR2 SASEGT. The CDR3 loop spans 12 amino acids. The CDR3 is CASSEREYGYTF. The CDR3 nucleotides are TGTGCCAGCAGTGAACGGGAGTATGGCTACACCTTC.

The chain is built from TRBV30 and TRBJ1-4; 10 bases map to TRBD1. The CDR3 has 15 amino acids. Trimming took 3 bases from V and 8 from J; bases not matched to a gene: 9. Germline assignment: CDR1 GTSNPN and CDR2 SVGIG (reference sequence). CDR3 nucleotide sequence: TGTGCCTGGAGGACCCGGCCGGGACAGGGGGAAAAACTGTTTTTT. The encoded protein is CAWRTRPGQGEKLFF.

In DNA, the CDR3 is TGTGCCAGCAGCGGCCGGACGGGGGGTTACAATGAGCAGTTCTTC. This translates into CASSGRTGGYNEQFF. The rearrangement uses TRBV5-5 and TRBJ2-1; 7 bases map to TRBD2. Germline V gene data show CDR1 as SGHKS and CDR2 as YYEKEE (reference sequence). CDR3 length: 15 amino acids. The trim removed 4 bases at V and 4 bases at J, leaving 8 bases unmatched.

V usage is TRBV6-6 and J usage is TRBJ2-1, with 7 positions matching TRBD1. CDR3 length: 11 residues. Germline CDR1 MNHNY, CDR2 SVGAGI (reference sequence). V lost 5 bases and J lost 9; bases outside the gene matches: 1. The DNA of the CDR3 is TGTGCCAGCAGTAGGGGGCCTGAGCAGTTCTTC. Protein product: CASSRGPEQFF.

The CDR3 sequence: CASSYVGYGYTF. The CDR3 region has the DNA TGTGCCAGCAGTTACGTCGGTTATGGCTACACCTTC. The chain has TRBV6-5 and TRBJ1-2; no reliable D call. Looked up from germline, CDR1 is MNHEY and CDR2 is SVGAGI. Trimming stripped 2 bases from V and 5 bases from J, with 6 bases between. This CDR3 comprises 12 residues.

This sequence joins TRBV7-2 and TRBJ1-5; no clear D gene. The germline V gene encodes CDR1 SGHTA and CDR2 FQGNSA. CDR3 length: 15 residues. V was pared by 5 bases and J by 3 bases, with 14 bases between. As DNA, the CDR3 is TGTGCCAGCAGCCGGCGAGGAGGACTCAATCAGCCCCAGCATTTT. Residues: CASSRRGGLNQPQHF.

The gene calls are TRBV2 and TRBJ1-1, with D unresolved. Trimming stripped 7 bases from V and 3 bases from J, with 6 bases between. The germline gives CDR1 SNHLY, CDR2 FYNNEI. The CDR3 has 11 amino acids. The CDR3 sequence is CASILDTEAFF. The CDR3 nucleotides are TGTGCCAGCATACTGGACACTGAAGCTTTCTTT.

The rearrangement uses TRBV6-1 and TRBJ1-1; TRBD1 is a possible D gene (5 bases). Germline CDR1 MNHNS, CDR2 SASEGT. The V end was cut by 3 bases, the J end by 4 bases, with 9 bases between. This CDR3 has 13 amino acids. The CDR3 DNA reads as TGTGCCAGCAGTGAGGAGGGGTTCACTGAAGCTTTCTTT. Translated: CASSEEGFTEAFF.

CDR3 protein: CASSLLGDRGYLEAFF. The CDR3 coding sequence is TGCGCCAGCAGCTTACTTGGGGACAGGGGCTATTTGGAAGCTTTCTTT. This chain links TRBV5-1 with TRBJ1-1, with 10 bases identical to TRBD1. Germline CDR1 SGHRS, CDR2 YFSETQ. V dropped 2 bases and J dropped 8; count of bases not matched to a gene: 12. The CDR3 totals 16 residues.

This chain joins TRBV19 and TRBJ1-3, with D tentatively TRBD1 (5 bases). The ends were cut back, 5 bases at V and 0 bases at J, with 14 bases in the middle. The germline V gene has CDR1 LNHDA and CDR2 SQIVND (reference sequence). The CDR3 sequence is 16 residues long. The CDR3 nucleotides are TGTGCCAGTAGTCCCCGTGGGGCGCTCTCTGGAAACACCATATATTTT. Protein product: CASSPRGALSGNTIYF. The full variable domain, in which reference TRBV19 and TRBJ1-3 provide the parts outside the CDR3, is DGGITQSPKYLFRKEGQNVTLSCEQNLNHDAMYWYRQDPGQGLRLIYYSQIVNDFQKGDIAEGYSVSREKKESFPLTVTSAQKNPTAFYLCASSPRGALSGNTIYFGEGSWLTVV.

The rearrangement uses TRBV28 and TRBJ2-7, with 7 nucleotides matching TRBD2. The CDR3 totals 17 residues. Germline values: CDR1 MDHEN, CDR2 SYDVKM. After removal of 6 bases from V and 1 base from J, the junction contained 15 bases not matched to a gene. CDR3 residues: CASSSVRGRGLSYEQYF. For the CDR3, the DNA is TGTGCCAGCAGCAGCGTACGGGGGAGGGGTCTATCCTACGAGCAGTACTTC.

This clone was seen just once. V and J are TRBV10-3 and TRBJ2-5; a weak D match, TRBD2 (6 bases). The CDR3 runs to 12 residues. Deletions cut 10 bases from V and 0 bases from J, with 9 bases between. CDR1 ENHRY and CDR2 SYGVKD come from the germline V gene. The CDR3 sequence: CATAGNQETQYF. CDR3 coding DNA: TGTGCCACGGCGGGGAACCAAGAGACCCAGTACTTC.

This clone appeared once. The V and J genes are TRBV19 and TRBJ1-5; 9 nucleotides align to TRBD1. CDR1 is LNHDA and CDR2 is SQIVND in the germline V gene (reference sequence). The CDR3 spans 17 residues. V gave up 4 bases and J gave up 1 base; unmatched junction bases: 8. CDR3 region: CASSSLGQGISNQPQHF. The CDR3 DNA reads as TGTGCCAGTAGTAGCCTGGGACAGGGAATCAGCAATCAGCCCCAGCATTTT.

A note on this clone: Germline and junction disagree at one end, which may indicate a read error. The same CDR3 is also encoded by other DNA sequences in this sample. This sequence joins TRBV10-3 and TRBJ2-3; weak D call: TRBD2 (5 bases). Germline CDR1 is ENHRY and CDR2 is SYGVKD. The CDR3 is 15 residues long. DNA of the CDR3: TGTGCCATCAGCGAGTCTCGGGGAAGTGTAGATACGCAGTATTTT. This translates into CAISESRGSVDTQYF.

The CDR3 loop reads CASSVGGLRNTEAFF. The CDR3 region has the DNA TGTGCCAGCAGCGTGGGGGGGCTCAGGAACACTGAAGCTTTCTTT. The chain carries TRBV6-2 or TRBV6-3 and TRBJ1-1; D may be TRBD1 (6 bases). Trimming cost V 6 bases and J 1 base, with 15 bases left between them. CDR1 MNHEY and CDR2 SVGEGT come from the germline V gene. The CDR3 runs to 15 residues.

The V gene is TRBV2, the J gene TRBJ1-5; 8 bases are shared with TRBD1. From germline, CDR1 is SNHLY and CDR2 FYNNEI. CDR3 size: 15 residues. The junction had 6 bases not matched to a gene; V was cut back by 2 bases and J by 6 bases. The chain's CDR3 is CASSERQGAGQPQHF. The CDR3 DNA reads as TGTGCCAGCAGTGAACGTCAGGGGGCGGGTCAGCCCCAGCATTTT.

The V and J genes are TRBV5-1 and TRBJ2-7; 10 nucleotides line up with TRBD2. J gave up 5 bases and V 4 bases, and 12 bases lay outside the gene matches. CDR1 is SGHRS, CDR2 YFSETQ, per germline. The CDR3 is 16 residues long. CDR3 residues: CASSPEASGGGDEQYF. The DNA of the CDR3 is TGCGCCAGCAGCCCGGAAGCTAGCGGGGGTGGCGACGAGCAGTACTTC. Looking up the rest from reference TRBV5-1 and TRBJ2-7 gives the full variable domain: KAGVTQTPRYLIKTRGQQVTLSCSPISGHRSVSWYQQTPGQGLQFLFEYFSETQRNKGNFPGRFSGRQFSNSRSEMNVSTLELGDSALYLCASSPEASGGGDEQYFGPGTRLTVT.

The chain recombines TRBV30 with TRBJ2-1, with 10 bases fitting TRBD2. Trimming cost V 8 bases and J 6 bases; bases outside gene matches: 10. Germline V gene data show CDR1 as GTSNPN and CDR2 as SVGIG (reference sequence). This CDR3 has 14 amino acids. CDR3 coding DNA: TGTGCCGGATTAAGGGCTAGCGGGGGCAATGAGCAGTTCTTC. Translating it yields CAGLRASGGNEQFF.

The chain links TRBV7-6 to TRBJ1-1, with D possibly being TRBD1 (6 bases). Trimming removed 1 base from V and 5 bases from J, with 14 bases in between. Germline CDR1 reads SGHVS; CDR2 reads FNYEAQ. The CDR3 consists of 15 residues. The CDR3 is CASSLVGGPGTEAFF. In DNA, the CDR3 is TGTGCCAGCAGCTTAGTGGGGGGGCCGGGTACTGAAGCTTTCTTT. Drawing the rest from reference TRBV7-6 and TRBJ1-1, the complete variable domain is GAGVSQSPRYKVTKRGQDVALRCDPISGHVSLYWYRQALGQGPEFLTYFNYEAQQDKSGLPNDRFSAERPEGSISTLTIQRTEQRDSAMYRCASSLVGGPGTEAFFGQGTRLTVV.

This clone was recorded a few times. V and J are TRBV6-5 and TRBJ1-1, with a weak D call TRBD1 (6 bases). The CDR3 has 13 amino acids. Trimming removed 5 bases at V and 9 bases at J, with 16 bases between. Germline V gene lookup returns CDR1 MNHEY and CDR2 SVGAGI. The CDR3 protein is CASSPNTGLQAFF. Here the CDR3 DNA reads TGTGCCAGCAGTCCGAATACAGGGCTACAAGCTTTCTTT.

This chain joins TRBV7-3 and TRBJ2-7; D is ambiguous. Germline-derived CDR1 and CDR2 are SGHTA and FQGTGA. V was cut by 6 bases and J by 7 bases, with 4 bases left in between. The CDR3 is 9 amino acids. This CDR3 is CASSSEQYF. The CDR3, as DNA: TGTGCCAGCAGTTCAGAGCAGTACTTC.

V is TRBV2 and J is TRBJ1-5; 9 bases agree with TRBD1. The CDR3 has 15 amino acids. Germline assignment: CDR1 SNHLY and CDR2 FYNNEI. V lost 6 bases, J lost 4 bases, and 7 bases stayed unmatched. The CDR3 loop reads CASRANRGPNQPQHF. CDR3 sequence (DNA): TGTGCCAGCAGGGCAAACAGGGGGCCGAATCAGCCCCAGCATTTT.

The chain employs TRBV14 and TRBJ2-5; D remains ambiguous. Germline lookup yields CDR1 SGHDN and CDR2 FVKESK. This CDR3 comprises 14 residues. Trimming took 1 base from V and 5 from J, leaving 11 bases between them. The CDR3 is CASSQGATRETQYF. CDR3 nucleotides: TGTGCCAGCAGCCAAGGAGCCACGCGGGAGACCCAGTACTTC. Combining the CDR3 with reference TRBV14 and TRBJ2-5 gives the whole variable domain EAGVTQFPSHSVIEKGQTVTLRCDPISGHDNLYWYRRVMGKEIKFLLHFVKESKQDESGMPNNRFLAERTGGTYSTLKVQPAELEDSGVYFCASSQGATRETQYFGPGTRLLVL.

This rearrangement joins TRBV19 to TRBJ2-1; D gene unclear. Germline V CDR1 and CDR2: LNHDA, SQIVND (reference sequence). The CDR3 extends over 14 amino acids. The V and J ends lost 1 base and 6 bases respectively, with 10 bases between them. The CDR3 spells CASSIGALGNEQFF. The CDR3 nucleotides are TGTGCCAGTAGTATAGGGGCCCTCGGCAATGAGCAGTTCTTC.